This is a list of T cell receptor beta chains from one sample in a study of persistence of HIV-infected CD4 T cells. Generated by immunoSEQ multiplex PCR, the TCRdb table keeps only in-frame clones and is missing some. Of thousands of clones listed, approximately 60% were seen once; the top ten hold 15% to 20%. These TCRs are of unknown antigen specificity. Sequencing used CD4+ T cells sorted from PBMCs after roughly 18-hour stimulation, obtained from a patient who received antiretroviral therapy. Source of these receptors: an adult man with HIV who was CMV-seropositive. The conserved cysteine and the conserved F or W are not part of the CDR3 here.

len: 12; j_gene: TRBJ1-1; v_gene: TRBV19; CDR3aa: ASRTQGGNTEAF
len: 12; j_gene: TRBJ1-1; v_gene: TRBV5-1; CDR3aa: ASKFAFGNTEAF
len: 11; j_gene: TRBJ2-1; v_gene: TRBV11-3; CDR3aa: ASSLNHRNEQF
len: 13; j_gene: TRBJ2-1; v_gene: TRBV3-1/TRBV3-2; CDR3aa: ASSLGFGGHNEQF
len: 11; j_gene: TRBJ2-2; v_gene: TRBV27; CDR3aa: ASSFRGGGELF
len: 13; j_gene: TRBJ1-1; v_gene: TRBV7-8; CDR3aa: ASSLREGFGTEAF
len: 11; j_gene: TRBJ1-4; v_gene: TRBV2; CDR3aa: ASSTRDNEKLF
len: 16; j_gene: TRBJ2-1; v_gene: TRBV4-2; CDR3aa: ASSPTPRGRDWHNEQF
len: 11; j_gene: TRBJ2-7; v_gene: TRBV4-2; CDR3aa: ASSNSRVYEQY
len: 12; j_gene: TRBJ1-2; v_gene: TRBV19; CDR3aa: ASSIDTSTYGYT
len: 11; j_gene: TRBJ2-1; v_gene: TRBV10-3; CDR3aa: AISDTTTNEQF
len: 14; j_gene: TRBJ1-5; v_gene: TRBV28; CDR3aa: ASSFITGRGNQPQH
len: 13; j_gene: TRBJ2-7; v_gene: TRBV15; CDR3aa: ATSRDQTAKYEQY
len: 9; j_gene: TRBJ2-5; v_gene: TRBV6-2/TRBV6-3; CDR3aa: ASSYKETQY
len: 10; j_gene: TRBJ2-5; v_gene: TRBV6-5; CDR3aa: ASVWDRGTQY
len: 13; j_gene: TRBJ2-5; v_gene: TRBV27; CDR3aa: ASSPSWGTQETQY
len: 14; j_gene: TRBJ2-2; v_gene: TRBV5-5; CDR3aa: ASSSTGTGNTGELF
len: 12; j_gene: TRBJ2-6; v_gene: TRBV6-4; CDR3aa: ASRTDTGANVLT
len: 9; j_gene: TRBJ2-7; v_gene: TRBV5-6; CDR3aa: ASSSLIEQY
len: 12; j_gene: TRBJ1-5; v_gene: TRBV3-1/TRBV3-2; CDR3aa: ASSQNRINQPQH
len: 11; j_gene: TRBJ1-4; v_gene: TRBV18; CDR3aa: ASSSGLNEKLF
len: 14; j_gene: TRBJ1-5; v_gene: TRBV19; CDR3aa: ASSIERTATAEPQH
len: 16; j_gene: TRBJ2-7; v_gene: TRBV15; CDR3aa: ATSRLKTGEKGFYEQY
len: 14; j_gene: TRBJ2-2; v_gene: TRBV7-3; CDR3aa: ASSLRQRGNTGELF
len: 11; j_gene: TRBJ2-5; v_gene: TRBV9; CDR3aa: ASSLAREETQY
len: 14; j_gene: TRBJ2-4; v_gene: TRBV7-8; CDR3aa: ASSWAGWTDQNIQY
len: 14; j_gene: TRBJ1-5; v_gene: TRBV4-2; CDR3aa: ASSPWTGQRNQPQH
len: 13; j_gene: TRBJ2-3; v_gene: TRBV9; CDR3aa: ASSRQGTGTDTQY
len: 13; j_gene: TRBJ1-2; v_gene: TRBV6-4; CDR3aa: ASSEGGSTNYGYT
len: 12; j_gene: TRBJ2-3; v_gene: TRBV11-3; CDR3aa: ASSLGGVTDTQY
len: 13; j_gene: TRBJ1-5; v_gene: TRBV5-4; CDR3aa: ASSLGQGSDQPQH
len: 15; j_gene: TRBJ2-7; v_gene: TRBV6-2/TRBV6-3; CDR3aa: ASSYSILRGIPYEQY
len: 12; j_gene: TRBJ2-7; v_gene: TRBV27; CDR3aa: ASRLDRGPYEQY
len: 13; j_gene: TRBJ2-1; v_gene: TRBV11-3; CDR3aa: ASSLDTGSSNEQF
len: 13; j_gene: TRBJ2-7; v_gene: TRBV6-1; CDR3aa: ASSETLAGGREQY
len: 13; j_gene: TRBJ2-7; v_gene: TRBV6-6; CDR3aa: ASRGTAGLADEQY
len: 11; j_gene: TRBJ2-7; v_gene: TRBV7-2; CDR3aa: ASSFTGTYEQY
len: 13; j_gene: TRBJ1-6; v_gene: TRBV6-5; CDR3aa: ASSYSQGRESPLH
len: 10; j_gene: TRBJ1-1; v_gene: TRBV6-1; CDR3aa: ASSEARTRAF
len: 12; j_gene: TRBJ2-7; v_gene: TRBV6-1; CDR3aa: ASSEVHLHYEQY
len: 9; j_gene: TRBJ2-3; v_gene: TRBV7-3; CDR3aa: ASRFAHTQY
len: 10; j_gene: TRBJ2-5; v_gene: TRBV5-4; CDR3aa: ASSPSQETQY
len: 14; j_gene: TRBJ1-5; v_gene: TRBV7-9; CDR3aa: ASFLRLGRERQPQH
len: 13; j_gene: TRBJ2-1; v_gene: TRBV21-1; CDR3aa: ASSSSWDGIHEQF
len: 13; j_gene: TRBJ1-2; v_gene: TRBV4-1; CDR3aa: ASSQGQGGIYGYT
len: 14; j_gene: TRBJ1-6; v_gene: TRBV5-4; CDR3aa: ASRREGTGYNSPLH
len: 13; j_gene: TRBJ1-6; v_gene: TRBV19; CDR3aa: ASSIDRNRNSPLH
len: 14; j_gene: TRBJ1-3; v_gene: TRBV5-1; CDR3aa: ASSSDPGTAGNTIY
len: 14; j_gene: TRBJ2-5; v_gene: TRBV4-1; CDR3aa: ASSQDRGRRPETQY
len: 13; j_gene: TRBJ1-2; v_gene: TRBV14; CDR3aa: ASSQERQGASGYT
len: 12; j_gene: TRBJ2-7; v_gene: TRBV5-1; CDR3aa: ASRAGTGAYEQY